The sequence of this T cell receptor (beta chain) was determined in a study of blood T cell repertoires in COVID-19. Study background: Italy, Spain and the United States were the sources of the convalescent and acute COVID-19 samples. Nucleic acid was either cDNA or gDNA, and it came from T cells, B-cell-depleted T cells, or PBMCs.

Germline-derived CDR1 and CDR2 are MNHNS and SASEGT. The V and J ends lost 4 bases and 0 bases, in that order; junction bases with no gene match: 9. The CDR3 has 17 residues. As handled by the study authors: Estimation of nucleated cell counts relied on the amplification of reference gene primers. TCRdb's copy holds only in-frame clones and misses some; the assay was immunoSEQ multiplex PCR. V, J and clone size reflect that table, while D and trimming were determined from the DNA. The table lists a few hundred thousand clones, approximately 90% of them singletons. The sequence was obtained from a man younger than 30 with active or convalescent COVID-19. J is TRBJ1-3 and V is TRBV6-1, with 7 bases that match TRBD1. Sequenced input: peripheral blood. Here the CDR3 reads CASSANRGLSSGNTIYF. The CDR3 DNA reads TGTGCCAGCAGTGCAAACAGGGGCCTCAGCTCTGGAAACACCATATATTTT.